This is a list of T cell receptor beta chains from one sample in a study of blood T cell repertoires in COVID-19. Data came from immunoSEQ multiplex PCR; TCRdb stores just in-frame clones and leaves some out. The table includes 120,000 or so clones, around nine tenths detected once. The sample comprised peripheral blood. The receptors come from a human donor in a cohort sampled during active COVID-19. Both conserved end residues are trimmed from each CDR3. A D gene is named only where the DNA matches it firmly. Size is omitted from some rows. Given values are once, few, many or a class for expanded clones.

>TRBV28|.|.
ASSSYHSGSSYNEQF
>TRBV5-1|.|.
ASSRHWEPFSNEQF
>TRBV19|.|TRBD1
ASRDREHQPQH
>TRBV5-4|.|TRBD1
ASSLLPGTGGAGELF
>TRBV28|.|TRBD1
ASSSSGDSVVERY
>TRBV11-2|.|.
ASSLGGTSRNEQF
>TRBV5-6|.|TRBD1
ASRSGTGINEQF
>TRBV7-6|.|.
ASGLMGQPYEQY
>TRBV6-1|.|.
ASSETGGRDYNEQF
>TRBV20-1|once|TRBD1
SANRGAEAF
>TRBV4-1|once|.
ASSQDPGAAETQY